The source of this T cell receptor (beta chain) is a study of blood T cell repertoires in COVID-19. Clones were read by immunoSEQ multiplex PCR, and TCRdb kept only the in-frame ones, dropping some. The sample includes 150,000 or so clones, under 90% of them seen just once. Per germline, CDR1 SEHNR and CDR2 FQNEAQ (reference sequence). V lost 6 bases, J lost 8 bases, and 10 bases stayed unmatched. The CDR3 is 14 residues long. Clinical histories supplied by participants themselves formed the basis of cohort assignment. The chain combines TRBV7-9 with TRBJ2-7; 10 bases fit TRBD1. The sequencing input was PBMCs or T cells enriched from blood (not recorded which). This TCR was recovered from a woman aged 55-69 years who had recovered from COVID-19. DNA of the CDR3: TGTGCCAGCAGACGGGCCGGGACAGGGGATAAGCAGTACTTC. Protein sequence: CASRRAGTGDKQYF.